This T cell receptor beta chain was documented in a study of T cell responses to AZD1222 COVID-19 vaccine. General study results and limits: Regions 160-218 and 743-854 dominated among vaccine-associated CD4 TCRs spanning spike. Most donors were white British, females outnumbered males, and clonal diversity was possibly underestimated. Repertoire samples came only from after the peak T cell response.

CDR3 length: 13 amino acids. The V gene lost 7 bases and the J gene lost 2 bases, with 8 bases spanning the gap. In germline, CDR1 is LNHDA, CDR2 SQIVND (reference sequence). With respect to this clone: Its antigen remains unidentified. The sample has other DNA sequences that encode this CDR3 too.

TCRdb's table, derived via immunoSEQ multiplex PCR, lists solely in-frame clones and lacks some. In the table there are about 130,000 clones, approximately 91% of which are singletons. Some second doses came at about 4 weeks and others at about 12 weeks; these were pooled. The TCR was taken from an adult who received the AZD1222 COVID-19 vaccine. The gene calls are TRBV19 and TRBJ2-2; D is possibly TRBD1 or TRBD2 (5 bases each). The sample consisted of peripheral blood, taken 28 days after the second AZD1222 dose. The CDR3 DNA is TGTGCCAGTAATGGGGGTAACACCGGGGAGCTGTTTTTT. The encoded protein is CASNGGNTGELFF.